These 2 T cell receptor beta chains came from one sample sequenced in a study of technical replicates of blood from a few donors. The table came from immunoSEQ multiplex PCR; TCRdb's copy has only in-frame clones and leaves some out. The table has some 77,000 clones, approximately 86% seen once. Sequences were obtained from PBMCs. Receptors originate from a human donor in good health. Some clones in this sample may be carry-over from other donors' samples.

The chain has TRBV28 and TRBJ2-3; TRBD2 is a possible D gene (6 bases). Germline V lookup: CDR1 MDHEN, CDR2 SYDVKM. V lost 1 base to trimming and J lost 8 bases, with 7 bases between them. CDR3 size: 12 residues. The CDR3 sequence: CASSLSRGTQYF. The DNA for the CDR3 is TGTGCCAGCAGTTTATCGCGGGGTACGCAGTATTTT. The whole variable domain, remainder taken from reference TRBV28 and TRBJ2-3, is DVKVTQSSRYLVKRTGEKVFLECVQDMDHENMFWYRQDPGLGLRLIYFSYDVKMKEKGDIPEGYSVSREKKERFSLILESASTNQTSMYLCASSLSRGTQYFGPGTRLTVL.

This clone showed up just once. The chain links TRBV5-6 to TRBJ2-7, with 10 bases that match TRBD1. Germline V CDR1 and CDR2: SGHDT, YYEEEE. CDR3 length: 13 amino acids. J was trimmed by 3 bases and V by 4 bases; bases with no gene match: 1. The CDR3: CASSRDRGYEQYF. For the CDR3, the DNA is TGTGCCAGCAGCCGGGACAGGGGCTACGAGCAGTACTTC.